The 29 T cell receptor beta chains reported below all come from one sample, sequenced in a study of cytomegalovirus exposure and HLA in healthy donors listed by TCRdb under 2017. Library preparation used the immunoSEQ multiplex PCR assay. The multiplex PCR relied on a mix of 60 forward primers for TCR Vbeta segments and 13 reverse primers for TCR Jbeta segments. What TCRdb holds here is the immuneACCESS table cut down to in-frame rearrangements. Part of the clones is not present; checked against another copy, under half of the missing clones reflect an unresolved V gene, and the others are unexplained. This sample holds around 150,000 clones; approximately 72% were observed only once. Roughly 2% of the sample goes to the ten largest clones. The sequenced sample consisted of PBMCs. These TCRs come from a female donor in good health and CMV-seronegative.

In the case of this clone: Germline and junction disagree at one end, which may indicate a read error. The identical CDR3 is also encoded by other nucleotide sequences in the sample. The chain carries TRBV14 and TRBJ2-1, with D hard to call. Germline V gene sequence: CDR1 SGHDN, CDR2 FVKESK. The CDR3 has 15 residues. CDR3 residues: CASSRGRSSYNEQFF. CDR3 bases: TGTGCCAGCAGCCGCGGTCGGAGCTCCTACAACGAGCAGTTCTTC.

Only one count was recorded for this clone. This chain links TRBV19 with TRBJ1-5; a weak D match, TRBD1 (6 bases). The V gene lost 7 bases and the J gene lost 6 bases, with 19 bases spanning the gap. Germline assignment: CDR1 LNHDA and CDR2 SQIVND (reference sequence). The CDR3 covers 15 residues. The CDR3 reads CASMSQGLRAQPQHF. CDR3 DNA: TGTGCCAGTATGTCACAGGGATTAAGGGCTCAGCCCCAGCATTTT.

The chain joins TRBV2 to TRBJ2-3; D perhaps matches TRBD1 (5 bases). V lost 1 base and J lost 0, with 8 bases in between. The CDR3 runs 15 residues. The germline V gene encodes CDR1 SNHLY and CDR2 FYNNEI. CDR3 in DNA: TGTGCCAGCAGTGAAGGGACACTTAGCACAGATACGCAGTATTTT. Protein sequence: CASSEGTLSTDTQYF.

The chain is built from TRBV7-7 and TRBJ2-5, with TRBD1 matching 10 bases. Looked up from germline, CDR1 is SSHAT and CDR2 is FNYEAQ (reference sequence). V dropped 4 bases and J dropped 6; count of bases not matched to a gene: 5. CDR3 length equals 14 residues. The DNA of the CDR3 is TGTGCCAGCAGCTCGGGGACAGGGGAAAAGACCCAGTACTTC. Encoded protein: CASSSGTGEKTQYF.

The chain recombines TRBV6-7 with TRBJ2-7, with D hard to call. TRBV6-7 is sorted into the ORF group, with uncertain function. V was trimmed by 10 bases and J by 3 bases, leaving 10 bases between them. The CDR3 extends over 11 amino acids. The CDR3 here is CATPPLYEQYF. CDR3 DNA: TGTGCCACCCCCCCCCTCTACGAGCAGTACTTC.

The chain links TRBV29-1 to TRBJ1-1, with D tentatively TRBD1 (6 bases). Trimming left V 5 bases short and J 6 bases short, with 22 bases between. Germline V gene data show CDR1 as SQVTM and CDR2 as ANQGSEA. This CDR3 has 15 residues. CDR3 coding DNA: TGCAGCGTTACCACAGGGTATGGAGAAGCCGCTGAAGCTTTCTTT. The encoded protein is CSVTTGYGEAAEAFF.

CDR3 residues: CASSFPGTAGNEQFF. The DNA of the CDR3 is TGTGCCAGCAGTTTCCCCGGGACAGCAGGGAATGAGCAGTTCTTC. The chain recombines TRBV28 with TRBJ2-1; 7 nucleotides match TRBD1. The junction had 9 bases not matched to a gene; V was cut back by 3 bases and J by 7 bases. Germline CDR1 and CDR2: MDHEN and SYDVKM. The CDR3 runs 15 residues.

The chain links TRBV19 to TRBJ2-3; TRBD2 matches at 9 bases. Germline-derived CDR1 and CDR2 are LNHDA and SQIVND (reference sequence). The V gene end was trimmed by 5 bases and the J gene end by 6 bases; junction bases not matched to a gene: 3. The CDR3 is 13 amino acids. CDR3 protein: CASSLLAGDTQYF. The CDR3 DNA reads TGTGCCAGTAGTCTTCTAGCGGGGGATACGCAGTATTTT.

The chain has TRBV5-6 and TRBJ1-2; TRBD1 aligns across 10 bases. The germline CDR1 and CDR2 sequences are SGHDT and YYEEEE. Losses at the gene ends were 3 bases for V and 2 bases for J; bases not matched to a gene: 7. The CDR3 contains 16 residues. The CDR3 loop reads CASSSQTGGFNYGYTF. DNA of the CDR3: TGTGCCAGCAGCTCCCAGACAGGGGGCTTCAACTATGGCTACACCTTC.

V usage is TRBV2 and J usage is TRBJ1-2, with D perhaps matching TRBD1 (5 bases). The CDR3 consists of 14 residues. CDR1 and CDR2 (germline): SNHLY, FYNNEI. V was trimmed by 2 bases and J by 2 bases, leaving 9 bases between them. CDR3: CASSEFTGNYGYTF. The CDR3 coding sequence is TGTGCCAGCAGTGAATTTACAGGAAACTATGGCTACACCTTC.

The chain carries TRBV5-1 and TRBJ2-5; TRBD2 matches at 8 bases. Germline V gene sequence: CDR1 SGHRS, CDR2 YFSETQ. The V gene end was trimmed by 0 bases and the J gene end by 5 bases; junction bases not matched to a gene: 9. This CDR3 comprises 16 residues. The chain's CDR3 is CASSLDPLAVGETQYF. DNA for the CDR3: TGCGCCAGCAGCTTGGACCCACTAGCGGTCGGGGAGACCCAGTACTTC. The whole variable domain, filled in from reference TRBV5-1 and TRBJ2-5, reads KAGVTQTPRYLIKTRGQQVTLSCSPISGHRSVSWYQQTPGQGLQFLFEYFSETQRNKGNFPGRFSGRQFSNSRSEMNVSTLELGDSALYLCASSLDPLAVGETQYFGPGTRLLVL.

The rearrangement uses TRBV4-1 and TRBJ2-1; 8 bases map to TRBD2. This CDR3 region has 15 residues. Unmatched junction bases numbered 2, after V lost 0 bases and J lost 4 bases. CDR1 is MGHRA, CDR2 YSYEKL, per germline. CDR3: CASSQDKRGYNEQFF. Here the CDR3 DNA reads TGCGCCAGCAGCCAAGATAAGCGGGGGTACAATGAGCAGTTCTTC.

This chain connects TRBV27 to TRBJ2-5, with 7 positions matching TRBD2. The ends lost 6 bases at V and 5 bases at J; junction bases unmatched: 9. CDR1 MNHEY and CDR2 SMNVEV come from the germline V gene (reference sequence). The CDR3 runs 14 residues. The CDR3 bases are TGTGCCAGCAGACCTATGGGGGGGAAGGAGACCCAGTACTTC. Translating gives CASRPMGGKETQYF.

There are a few counts of this clone. The chain couples TRBV11-1 to TRBJ1-1, with 8 positions matching TRBD1. From germline, CDR1 is SGHAT and CDR2 FQDESV (reference sequence). The junction had 11 bases not matched to a gene; V was cut back by 5 bases and J by 6 bases. The CDR3 loop spans 15 amino acids. CDR3 sequence (DNA): TGTGCCAGCAGCACAAAGAACGTACAGGGGGCTGAAGCTTTCTTT. Its protein product is CASSTKNVQGAEAFF. Full variable domain (missing parts from reference TRBV11-1 and TRBJ1-1): EAEVAQSPRYKITEKSQAVAFWCDPISGHATLYWYRQILGQGPELLVQFQDESVVDDSQLPKDRFSAERLKGVDSTLKIQPAELGDSAMYLCASSTKNVQGAEAFFGQGTRLTVV.

This clone appeared a few times. Other DNA sequences of this sample code for an identical CDR3. J is TRBJ1-1 and V is TRBV9; 8 bases map to TRBD1. Trimming cost V 2 bases and J 7 bases; bases outside gene matches: 7. This CDR3 region has 14 residues. Per germline, CDR1 SGDLS and CDR2 YYNGEE. The CDR3 here is CASSVSGQVSEAFF. CDR3 bases: TGTGCCAGCAGCGTGTCGGGACAGGTGAGTGAAGCTTTCTTT.

The chain recombines TRBV5-1 with TRBJ2-3, with 8 bases identical to TRBD2. Losses at the gene ends were 4 bases for V and 4 bases for J; bases not matched to a gene: 8. This CDR3 is 15 amino acids long. CDR1 SGHRS and CDR2 YFSETQ come from the germline V gene. The CDR3, as DNA: TGCGCCAGCAGCCCGGGGGGGGGCCGGGCAGATACGCAGTATTTT. It specifies CASSPGGGRADTQYF.

This rearrangement joins TRBV7-3 to TRBJ2-2, with D unclear. Germline assignment: CDR1 SGHTA and CDR2 FQGTGA. The CDR3 is made up of 14 amino acids. The germline V and J ends were trimmed by 5 bases and 2 bases, with 9 bases remaining between them. CDR3 nucleotide sequence: TGTGCCAGCAGCCTAGAAACAAACACCGGGGAGCTGTTTTTT. Its protein product is CASSLETNTGELFF.

This clone was counted only a few times. The chain is built from TRBV2 and TRBJ1-1, with D possibly TRBD1 on 5 matching bases. The germline gives CDR1 SNHLY, CDR2 FYNNEI. Trimming cost V 3 bases and J 4 bases, with 18 bases left between them. This CDR3 region has 16 residues. The CDR3 is CASSEVQGWWATEAFF. Written as DNA, the CDR3 is TGTGCCAGCAGTGAGGTGCAGGGTTGGTGGGCCACTGAAGCTTTCTTT.

This sequence joins TRBV5-6 and TRBJ2-3; 13 bases match TRBD2. Germline-derived CDR1 and CDR2 are SGHDT and YYEEEE. The CDR3 is 16 amino acids. Germline trimming cut 3 bases from V and 1 base from J; bases unmatched to any gene: 2. CDR3 coding DNA: TGTGCCAGCAGCTCCGGACTAGCGGGGGGCACAGATACGCAGTATTTT. Residues: CASSSGLAGGTDTQYF.

V is TRBV7-9 and J is TRBJ1-3; perhaps TRBD1 as D (5 bases). The CDR3 contains 16 residues. CDR1 is SEHNR, CDR2 FQNEAQ, per germline (reference sequence). Between the trimmed V and J ends, which lost 1 base and 0 bases, there was a span of 10 bases. The CDR3 coding sequence is TGTGCCAGCAGCTTAGGGGGGGGACCCTCTGGAAACACCATATATTTT. This sequence encodes CASSLGGGPSGNTIYF.

This clone has more than one count but fewer than ten. V gene TRBV7-2 combines with J gene TRBJ1-1; the match to TRBD1 covers 9 bases. Per the germline V gene, CDR1 is SGHTA and CDR2 is FQGNSA. The ends lost 5 bases at V and 5 bases at J; junction bases unmatched: 9. The CDR3 is 15 amino acids. This chain's CDR3 is CASSPSWGQGTEAFF. CDR3 coding DNA: TGTGCCAGCAGCCCTAGTTGGGGACAGGGAACTGAAGCTTTCTTT.

The DNA of the CDR3 is TGTGCCAGCAGCCCCCGGGACAGGGGGGGATCGCTCTCTGGAAACACCATATATTTT. This encodes CASSPRDRGGSLSGNTIYF. The chain carries TRBV7-9 and TRBJ1-3; 11 bases align to TRBD1. The junction had 12 bases not matched to a gene; V was cut back by 5 bases and J by 0 bases. The CDR3 spans 19 residues. CDR1 is SEHNR, CDR2 FQNEAQ, per germline (reference sequence).

This chain links TRBV13 with TRBJ2-3; 11 positions agree with TRBD2. Germline V gives CDR1 PRHDT, CDR2 FYEKMQ (reference sequence). The CDR3 sequence is 17 residues long. V was pared by 5 bases and J by 2 bases, with 9 bases of the junction left unmatched. The CDR3 spells CASSPGTSGRSTDTQYF. The DNA for the CDR3 is TGTGCCAGCAGCCCAGGGACTAGCGGACGATCCACAGATACGCAGTATTTT.

This clone showed up just a few times. The chain is built from TRBV6-5 and TRBJ1-1; no definite D call. The CDR3 has 15 amino acids. Per germline, CDR1 MNHEY and CDR2 SVGAGI. V lost 2 bases to trimming and J lost 1 base, with 11 bases between them. CDR3 region: CASSYDKAGNTEAFF. CDR3 sequence (DNA): TGTGCCAGCAGTTACGATAAAGCAGGGAACACTGAAGCTTTCTTT.

The rearrangement links TRBV27 to TRBJ2-5; possibly TRBD1 for D (5 bases). The J call may be wrong; the DNA end is better matched by TRBJ2-7. The germline gives CDR1 MNHEY, CDR2 SMNVEV (reference sequence). There are 15 residues in the CDR3. The CDR3, as DNA: TGTGCCAGCAGTTTATGGGGCGTTAGCTCCTACGAGCAGTACTTC. Its translation: CASSLWGVSSYEQYF.

The chain recombines TRBV4-1 with TRBJ1-1, with a possible D match to TRBD1 (6 bases). V lost 2 bases and J lost 0, with 19 bases in between. The V gene's germline CDR1 is MGHRA and CDR2 YSYEKL. The CDR3 sequence is 18 residues long. The CDR3 DNA is TGCGCCAGCAGCCAAAGGGGGGGGCAGGGCTCGATGAACACTGAAGCTTTCTTT. Translated, it gives CASSQRGGQGSMNTEAFF.

The chain is built from TRBV5-1 and TRBJ2-5, with 13 bases aligning to TRBD2. The CDR3 spans 14 residues. The J segment lost 5 bases and the V segment lost 6 bases, leaving 4 bases of the junction unmatched. CDR1 SGHRS and CDR2 YFSETQ come from the germline V gene. This CDR3 is CASTRTSGSETQYF. DNA for the CDR3: TGCGCCAGCACCCGGACTAGCGGGAGTGAGACCCAGTACTTC.

The chain carries TRBV30 and TRBJ2-5, with 7 bases that match TRBD2. The CDR3 spans 14 residues. V was clipped by 5 bases and J by 1 base; unmatched bases: 7. The germline CDR1 and CDR2 sequences are GTSNPN and SVGIG (reference sequence). The CDR3 DNA sequence: TGTGCCTGGGAAAGGGACTACCTCCAAGAGACCCAGTACTTC. Protein sequence: CAWERDYLQETQYF.

The chain couples TRBV5-4 to TRBJ2-7, with 9 positions matching TRBD2. The CDR3 is made up of 16 amino acids. CDR1 is SGHNT, CDR2 YYREEE, per germline (reference sequence). V dropped 3 bases and J dropped 1; count of bases not matched to a gene: 8. The CDR3 is CASSSPLAGISYEQYF. The CDR3 DNA reads TGTGCCAGCAGCTCCCCACTAGCGGGCATTTCCTACGAGCAGTACTTC. Full variable domain (missing parts from reference TRBV5-4 and TRBJ2-7): ETGVTQSPTHLIKTRGQQVTLRCSSQSGHNTVSWYQQALGQGPQFIFQYYREEENGRGNFPPRFSGLQFPNYSSELNVNALELDDSALYLCASSSPLAGISYEQYFGPGTRLTVT.